This entry describes one TCR beta chain. This beta chain represents an off-target read in a library built for alpha chains; its size is of limited meaning. The data derive from a study of spatial heterogeneity in lung cancer. This CDR3 spans 13 amino acids. The V gene's germline CDR1 is DFQATT and CDR2 SNEGSKA (reference sequence). J gave up 4 bases and V 2 bases, and 4 bases lay outside the gene matches. TCRdb passed the 5' RACE reads through MiXCR, listing each CDR3 protein once. The sample carries 9,000 to 13,000 distinct CDR3 sequences, around 6.6% recorded once. As for time point: sample taken at primary tumor resection. Extraction of whole RNA from tumor, nontumor lung or frozen PBMC preceded unsorted sequencing.

The material sequenced was PBMCs, taken at surgery. The sequence was obtained from a male donor with early-stage non-small cell lung cancer. This chain joins TRBV20-1 and TRBJ2-7, with 8 nucleotides matching TRBD2. This CDR3 reads CSARLAGFYEQYF. DNA for the CDR3: TGCAGTGCTAGACTAGCGGGTTTTTACGAGCAGTACTTC.